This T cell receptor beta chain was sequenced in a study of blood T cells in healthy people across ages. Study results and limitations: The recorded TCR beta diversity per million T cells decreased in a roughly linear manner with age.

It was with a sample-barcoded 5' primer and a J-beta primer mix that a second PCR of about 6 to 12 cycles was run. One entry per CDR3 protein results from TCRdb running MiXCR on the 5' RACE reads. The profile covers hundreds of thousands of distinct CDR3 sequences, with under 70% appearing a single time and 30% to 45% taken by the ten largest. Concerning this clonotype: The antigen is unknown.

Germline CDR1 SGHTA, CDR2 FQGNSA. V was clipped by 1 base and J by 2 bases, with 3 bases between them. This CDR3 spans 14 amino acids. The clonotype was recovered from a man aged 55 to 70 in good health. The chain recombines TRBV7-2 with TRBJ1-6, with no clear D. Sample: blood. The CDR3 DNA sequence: TGTGCCAGCAGCTTAGGGACCTATAATTCACCCCTCCACTTT. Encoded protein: CASSLGTYNSPLHF. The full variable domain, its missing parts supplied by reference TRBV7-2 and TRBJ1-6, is GAGVSQSPSNKVTEKGKDVELRCDPISGHTALYWYRQSLGQGLEFLIYFQGNSAPDKSGLPSDRFSAERTGGSVSTLTIQRTQQEDSAVYLCASSLGTYNSPLHFGNGTRLTVT.